Below are 18 T cell receptor beta chains sequenced from a single sample in a study of blood T cell repertoires in COVID-19. The protocol was immunoSEQ multiplex PCR, while the TCRdb copy is restricted to in-frame clones and leaves out a portion. The table includes about 150,000 clones, more than 75% detected once. The material sequenced was peripheral blood. These receptors were taken from a human donor in a cohort sampled during active COVID-19.

V is TRBV18 and J is TRBJ1-2; 8 positions agree with TRBD1. V was clipped by 3 bases and J by 2 bases; unmatched bases: 2. Germline values: CDR1 KGHSH, CDR2 LQKENI. There are 14 residues in the CDR3. The CDR3 sequence is CASSPDRVNYGYTF. Written as DNA, the CDR3 is TGTGCCAGCTCACCGGACAGGGTGAACTATGGCTACACCTTC.

The chain carries TRBV30 and TRBJ1-5; 7 bases map to TRBD1. CDR1 is GTSNPN and CDR2 is SVGIG in the germline V gene (reference sequence). The CDR3 spans 15 residues. The junction had 7 bases not matched to a gene; V was cut back by 1 base and J by 4 bases. CDR3 DNA: TGTGCCTGGAGTGGGGGGACAGCGCCGAATCAGCCCCAGCATTTT. Its protein is CAWSGGTAPNQPQHF.

The genes are TRBV11-2 and TRBJ2-3; 8 positions agree with TRBD1. CDR3 length: 16 amino acids. Germline V lookup: CDR1 SGHAT, CDR2 FQNNGV. V lost 3 bases to trimming and J lost 1 base; unmatched junction nucleotides: 6. CDR3 protein: CASSLGQVGGTDTQYF. The CDR3 DNA reads as TGTGCCAGCAGCTTGGGACAGGTTGGGGGCACAGATACGCAGTATTTT.

V gene TRBV7-2 combines with J gene TRBJ2-7, with no clear D. The CDR3 is made up of 13 amino acids. Looked up from germline, CDR1 is SGHTA and CDR2 is FQGNSA. The V and J ends lost 1 base and 4 bases respectively, with 8 bases between them. The CDR3 spells CASSLGLLYEQYF. In nucleotides, the CDR3 is TGTGCCAGCAGCTTAGGGCTCTTATACGAGCAGTACTTC. Full variable domain (outside the CDR3, taken from reference TRBV7-2 and TRBJ2-7): GAGVSQSPSNKVTEKGKDVELRCDPISGHTALYWYRQSLGQGLEFLIYFQGNSAPDKSGLPSDRFSAERTGGSVSTLTIQRTQQEDSAVYLCASSLGLLYEQYFGPGTRLTVT.

On this clone: This sample includes further DNA sequences coding for the same CDR3. This rearrangement joins TRBV7-9 to TRBJ1-6; TRBD1 agrees at 8 bases. The CDR3 extends over 14 amino acids. In germline, CDR1 is SEHNR, CDR2 FQNEAQ (reference sequence). Germline trimming cut 5 bases from V and 7 bases from J; bases unmatched to any gene: 4. CDR3 protein: CASSPTGGNSPLHF. CDR3 bases: TGTGCCAGCAGCCCCACAGGGGGAAATTCACCCCTCCACTTT. The entire variable domain, with the rest obtained from reference TRBV7-9 and TRBJ1-6, is as follows: DTGVSQNPRHKITKRGQNVTFRCDPISEHNRLYWYRQTLGQGPEFLTYFQNEAQLEKSRLLSDRFSAERPKGSFSTLEIQRTEQGDSAMYLCASSPTGGNSPLHFGNGTRLTVT.

The gene calls are TRBV28 and TRBJ1-2, with 8 bases aligning to TRBD1. Per the germline V gene, CDR1 is MDHEN and CDR2 is SYDVKM. Unmatched junction bases numbered 4, after V lost 2 bases and J lost 8 bases. CDR3 length: 13 residues. CDR3 residues: CASSLQQGDGYTF. The CDR3 DNA is TGTGCCAGCAGTTTACAACAGGGGGACGGCTACACCTTC.

This chain connects TRBV18 to TRBJ2-2; 10 bases are a match to TRBD1. J lost 6 bases, V lost 3 bases, and 4 bases had no gene match. The CDR3 totals 15 residues. The germline gives CDR1 KGHSH, CDR2 LQKENI. CDR3 DNA: TGTGCCAGCTCACCCGGGACAGGGGACGCCGGGGAGCTGTTTTTT. Translation gives CASSPGTGDAGELFF.

This clone was seen only a few times. The chain recombines TRBV6-6 with TRBJ1-5, with unresolved D. The V gene's germline CDR1 is MNHNY and CDR2 SVGAGI (reference sequence). The CDR3 runs 12 residues. Between the trimmed V and J ends, which lost 6 bases and 7 bases, there was a span of 10 bases. The CDR3, as DNA: TGTGCCAGCAGCCAACCCGGGCAGCCCCAGCATTTT. Its protein is CASSQPGQPQHF.

The chain is built from TRBV9 and TRBJ2-1; D might be TRBD2 (5 bases). CDR3 length: 11 amino acids. CDR1 is SGDLS and CDR2 is YYNGEE in the germline V gene. The V and J ends lost 4 bases and 8 bases respectively, with 7 bases between them. The CDR3 coding sequence is TGTGCCAGCAGCCTCGGGGATGAGCAGTTCTTC. This encodes CASSLGDEQFF.

The chain has TRBV25-1 and TRBJ2-1; 11 nucleotides agree with TRBD2. There are 15 residues in the CDR3. The V segment lost 6 bases and the J segment 8 bases; nucleotides outside the gene matches: 9. Germline CDR1 is MGHDK and CDR2 is SYGVNS. CDR3 loop: CASSLAGGPSHEQFF. CDR3 sequence (DNA): TGTGCCAGCAGCTTAGCGGGAGGGCCATCCCATGAGCAGTTCTTC.

The chain has TRBV19 and TRBJ1-1; D might be TRBD1 (6 bases). Between the trimmed V and J ends, which lost 7 bases and 1 base, there was a span of 19 bases. Germline-derived CDR1 and CDR2 are LNHDA and SQIVND (reference sequence). The CDR3 contains 16 residues. CDR3 in amino acids: CASKGAGGGKNTEAFF. CDR3 sequence (DNA): TGTGCCAGTAAAGGCGCGGGGGGCGGGAAGAACACTGAAGCTTTCTTT.

The V gene is TRBV30, the J gene TRBJ1-2, with D possibly being TRBD1 (6 bases). V dropped 0 bases and J dropped 5 bases, with 10 bases sitting between them. CDR3 length: 13 amino acids. Germline CDR1 reads GTSNPN; CDR2 reads SVGIG (reference sequence). In DNA form, the CDR3 reads TGTGCCTGGAGTGTGGGGGCGCGGTATGGCTACACCTTC. Translated, it gives CAWSVGARYGYTF.

This chain uses TRBV7-6 with TRBJ2-5, with 7 bases matching TRBD1. J gave up 2 bases and V 5 bases, and 5 bases lay outside the gene matches. This CDR3 comprises 14 residues. Germline lookup yields CDR1 SGHVS and CDR2 FNYEAQ. The CDR3 loop reads CASSPGQVQETQYF. For the CDR3, the DNA is TGTGCCAGCAGCCCCGGACAGGTACAAGAGACCCAGTACTTC. The complete variable domain, with remaining parts taken from reference TRBV7-6 and TRBJ2-5, reads GAGVSQSPRYKVTKRGQDVALRCDPISGHVSLYWYRQALGQGPEFLTYFNYEAQQDKSGLPNDRFSAERPEGSISTLTIQRTEQRDSAMYRCASSPGQVQETQYFGPGTRLLVL.

The chain links TRBV5-1 to TRBJ2-2; TRBD1 matches at 12 bases. The CDR3 loop spans 18 amino acids. V gave up 0 bases and J gave up 2 bases; unmatched junction bases: 5. Germline assignment: CDR1 SGHRS and CDR2 YFSETQ. CDR3 amino acids: CASSLARDRGRNTGELFF. The CDR3 DNA sequence: TGCGCCAGCAGCTTGGCGAGGGACAGGGGGCGAAACACCGGGGAGCTGTTTTTT.

This rearrangement joins TRBV28 to TRBJ1-5, with D tentatively TRBD1 (5 bases). Germline V gives CDR1 MDHEN, CDR2 SYDVKM. Trimming stripped 2 bases from V and 11 bases from J, with 13 bases between. The CDR3 length is 13 residues. The CDR3 nucleotides read TGTGCCAGCAGTTTAGGGGGGTTGTATACCCAGCATTTT. Protein: CASSLGGLYTQHF.

CDR3 sequence reads: CASSVAPGTEETQYF. The CDR3 DNA is TGTGCCAGCAGCGTAGCACCCGGTACCGAAGAGACCCAGTACTTC. The chain uses TRBV9 and TRBJ2-5; no clear D. The germline V gene has CDR1 SGDLS and CDR2 YYNGEE. The CDR3 contains 15 residues. V was cut by 0 bases and J by 3 bases, with 12 bases left in between.

V and J are TRBV3-1 (or the pseudogene TRBV3-2) and TRBJ2-4, with D possibly TRBD2 on 5 matching bases. The CDR3 spans 15 residues. Trimming removed 4 bases at V and 0 bases at J, with 10 bases between. The germline V gene encodes CDR1 LGHDT and CDR2 YNNKEL (reference sequence). The CDR3 region is CASSPRGLAKNIQYF. The CDR3 coding sequence is TGTGCCAGCAGCCCCCGGGGTCTAGCCAAAAACATTCAGTACTTC.

The chain combines TRBV3-1 (or the pseudogene TRBV3-2) with TRBJ2-3, with 12 bases fitting TRBD2. The CDR3 runs to 16 residues. Trimming removed 3 bases from V and 6 bases from J; junction bases left unmatched: 7. Germline values: CDR1 LGHDT, CDR2 YNNKEL (reference sequence). The CDR3 DNA reads as TGTGCCAGCAGCCATATGACTAGCGGGGGTCGGGATACGCAGTATTTT. It yields the protein CASSHMTSGGRDTQYF.